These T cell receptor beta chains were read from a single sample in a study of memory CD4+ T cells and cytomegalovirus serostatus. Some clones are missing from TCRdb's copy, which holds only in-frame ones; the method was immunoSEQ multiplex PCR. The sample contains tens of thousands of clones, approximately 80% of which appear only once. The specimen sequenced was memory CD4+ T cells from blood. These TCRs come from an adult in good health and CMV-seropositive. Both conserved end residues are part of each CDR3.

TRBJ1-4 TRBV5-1 CASSPVGLGDEKLFF
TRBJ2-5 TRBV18 CASSSQETQYF
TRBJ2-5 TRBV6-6 CASSYSNQGTQYF
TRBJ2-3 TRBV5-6 CASSLAPTDTQYF
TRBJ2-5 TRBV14 CASSQVQETQYF
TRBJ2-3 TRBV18 CASSPRRGGADTQYF
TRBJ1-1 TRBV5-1 CASSLAASMNTEAFF
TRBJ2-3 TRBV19 CASSMWYTDTQYF
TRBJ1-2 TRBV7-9 CASSLDLSGGYGYTF
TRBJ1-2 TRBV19 CASSINRDNYGYTF
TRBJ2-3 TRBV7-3 CASSSLGGTDTQYF
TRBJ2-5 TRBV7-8 CASSLRVRTGVQETQYF
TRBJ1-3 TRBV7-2 CASSPRQGTIYF
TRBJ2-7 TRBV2 CASSVERESYEQYF
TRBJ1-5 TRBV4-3 CASSQGQGNSNQPQHF
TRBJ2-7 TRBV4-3 CASSRSRDRGYEQYF
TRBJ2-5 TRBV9 CASSVATGYKETQYF
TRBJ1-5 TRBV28 CASSLLGENQPQHF
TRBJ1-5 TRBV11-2 CASSLGPPTVYSNQPQHF
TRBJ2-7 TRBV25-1 CASSDPRLAGPYEQYF
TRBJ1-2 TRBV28 CASSPQTGARYGYTF
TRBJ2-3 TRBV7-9 CASSWTGLADTQYF
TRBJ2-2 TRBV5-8 CAPDRGDTGELFF
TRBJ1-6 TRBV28 CASSLEWASDSPLHF
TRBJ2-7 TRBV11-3 CASSLELLKDRGKGEQYF
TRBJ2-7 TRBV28 CASRIPGGRGEQYF
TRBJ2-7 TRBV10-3 CAIRGGQENREQYF
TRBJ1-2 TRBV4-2 CASSQEGRQGGYGYTF
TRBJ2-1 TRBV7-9 CASSLAGENYNEQFF
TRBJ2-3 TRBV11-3 CASSYGGRVTDTQYF
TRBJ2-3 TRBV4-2 CASSQLAGKSDTQYF
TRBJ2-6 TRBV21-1 CASIQTDSGANVLTF
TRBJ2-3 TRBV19 CASSMLAGARDTQYF
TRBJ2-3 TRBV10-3 CAISQPDYSTDTQYF
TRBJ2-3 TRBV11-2 CASSFGGEAQYF
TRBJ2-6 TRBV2 CASSDRVTGANVLTF
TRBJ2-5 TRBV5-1 CASSLGPSKAETQYF
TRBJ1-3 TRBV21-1 CASSKNNWDRGPTCGNTIYF
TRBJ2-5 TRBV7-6 CASSPRTSGGGETQYF
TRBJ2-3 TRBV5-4 CASSSGGGYGTDTQYF
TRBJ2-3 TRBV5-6 CASSLRADTQYF
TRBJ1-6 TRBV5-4 CASSLDSANSPLHF
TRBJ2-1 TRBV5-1 CASSQQAARGNEQFF
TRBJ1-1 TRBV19 CASHESGENTEAFF
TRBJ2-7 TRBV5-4 CASSFGTGVSYEQYF
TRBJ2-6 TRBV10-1 CASSEGPGVGANVLTF
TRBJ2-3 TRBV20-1 CSASATDTQYF
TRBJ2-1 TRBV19 CASSPSSGDSYNEQFF
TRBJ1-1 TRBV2 CASSAFLKGTEAFF
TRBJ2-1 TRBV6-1 CASKFGAGEGEFF
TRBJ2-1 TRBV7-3 CASSLSLASSYNEQFF
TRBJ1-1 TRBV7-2 CASSLVALGQGMMNTEAFF
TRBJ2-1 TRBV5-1 CASSQRPGSEQFF
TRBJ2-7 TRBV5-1 CASSGKLQGGGDEQYF
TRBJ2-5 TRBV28 CASSSDPQETQYF
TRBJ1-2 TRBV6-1 CASTTDGRGLYGYTF
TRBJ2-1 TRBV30 CAWSGDHTNEQFF
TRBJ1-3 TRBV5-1 CASSSGDSGNTIYF
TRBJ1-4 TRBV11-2 CASSLAPVGAGIEKLFF